The present TCR beta chain was sequenced within a study of blood T cell repertoires in COVID-19. About the research overall: The United States, Italy and Spain provided the acute and convalescent COVID-19 samples. T cells, B-cell-depleted T cells, or PBMCs supplied cDNA or gDNA.

The V end was cut by 10 bases, the J end by 9 bases, with 21 bases between. The CDR3 loop spans 13 amino acids. The germline V gene has CDR1 MNHNY and CDR2 SVGAGI (reference sequence). In the original processing: Amplification of reference gene primers was used by the study to estimate nucleated cell counts. Profiling relied on immunoSEQ multiplex PCR, and the TCRdb table lists in-frame clones only, not all of them. The V and J calls and clone size were taken over from that table, and D and trimming were inferred from the DNA. The table has about 220,000 clones, roughly 84% seen once. Sequenced material: peripheral blood. J is TRBJ1-1 and V is TRBV6-6, with D possibly being TRBD1 (5 bases). This TCR came from a man aged 35 to 55 who had recovered from COVID-19. The CDR3 DNA reads TGTGCCACCACAATCGGACAAGCCCCAAAAGCTTTCTTT. Amino acid sequence: CATTIGQAPKAFF.